Shown below are 11 T cell receptor beta chains from a single sample sequenced in a study of blood T cell repertoires in COVID-19. TCRdb keeps only in-frame clones here, not all; method: immunoSEQ multiplex PCR. The sample lists around 180,000 clones, roughly 80% occurring once. Input material: peripheral blood. The receptors here all came from a young woman with acute or convalescent COVID-19.

This chain links TRBV5-1 with TRBJ1-3; tentative D call: TRBD1 (5 bases). V lost 0 bases, J lost 4 bases, and 14 bases lay in between. The CDR3 totals 16 residues. CDR1 is SGHRS and CDR2 is YFSETQ in the germline V gene. In nucleotides, the CDR3 is TGCGCCAGCAGCTTGGAGCCAGGGCCTCGGGGAAACACCATATATTTT. Residues: CASSLEPGPRGNTIYF. Based on the CDR3 plus reference TRBV5-1 and TRBJ1-3, the full variable domain is KAGVTQTPRYLIKTRGQQVTLSCSPISGHRSVSWYQQTPGQGLQFLFEYFSETQRNKGNFPGRFSGRQFSNSRSEMNVSTLELGDSALYLCASSLEPGPRGNTIYFGEGSWLTVV.

The rearrangement joins TRBV4-3 to TRBJ1-5; the D is unclear. From germline, CDR1 is LGHNA and CDR2 YSLEER. Trimming removed 0 bases from V and 5 bases from J, with 11 bases in between. The CDR3 consists of 15 residues. CDR3 sequence reads: CASSQDLGADQPQHF. The DNA for the CDR3 is TGCGCCAGCAGCCAAGATCTGGGAGCAGATCAGCCCCAGCATTTT.

V gene TRBV2 combines with J gene TRBJ2-2, with D possibly being TRBD2 (6 bases). CDR1 is SNHLY and CDR2 is FYNNEI in the germline V gene. Trimming cost V 4 bases and J 3 bases, with 15 bases left between them. This CDR3 has 16 residues. The CDR3 loop reads CASSGTSYGDTGELFF. CDR3 bases: TGTGCCAGCAGTGGAACTAGCTACGGGGACACCGGGGAGCTGTTTTTT.

The CDR3 protein is CASSQDLVLAEETQYF. The CDR3, as DNA: TGCGCCAGCAGCCAAGATCTCGTACTAGCGGAAGAGACCCAGTACTTC. The chain is built from TRBV4-1 and TRBJ2-5; TRBD2 agrees at 8 bases. V dropped 0 bases and J dropped 3; count of bases not matched to a gene: 6. The CDR3 consists of 16 residues. Germline V gene lookup returns CDR1 MGHRA and CDR2 YSYEKL.

The chain joins TRBV28 to TRBJ2-1, with 12 bases fitting TRBD2. The CDR3 contains 15 residues. J was trimmed by 4 bases and V by 3 bases; bases with no gene match: 1. Per germline, CDR1 MDHEN and CDR2 SYDVKM. The CDR3 is CASSFTSGRYNEQFF. DNA of the CDR3: TGTGCCAGCAGTTTCACTAGCGGGAGGTACAATGAGCAGTTCTTC.

The J gene is TRBJ2-6, the V gene TRBV6-2 or TRBV6-3; a possible D gene is TRBD2 (5 bases). There are 16 residues in the CDR3. Germline V gene lookup returns CDR1 MNHEY and CDR2 SVGEGT. Trimming stripped 1 base from V and 0 bases from J, with 7 bases between. The CDR3 DNA follows: TGTGCCAGCAGTTACTGGGGAGCCTCTGGGGCCAACGTCCTGACTTTC. It codes for CASSYWGASGANVLTF.

The chain's CDR3 is CASSQDHWTFEAFF. The CDR3 DNA reads TGTGCCAGCAGCCAAGATCATTGGACTTTTGAAGCTTTCTTT. The chain combines TRBV3-1 (or the pseudogene TRBV3-2) with TRBJ1-1, with D unresolved. Trimming took 0 bases from V and 7 from J, leaving 12 bases between them. CDR3 length: 14 residues. CDR1 is LGHDT and CDR2 is YNNKEL in the germline V gene (reference sequence).

The chain combines TRBV5-4 with TRBJ2-1; 8 bases are shared with TRBD1. Germline-derived CDR1 and CDR2 are SGHNT and YYREEE (reference sequence). The CDR3 contains 15 residues. V lost 3 bases, J lost 4 bases, and 6 bases stayed unmatched. This CDR3 is CASSSMTGAYNEQFF. The CDR3 DNA reads TGTGCCAGCAGCTCCATGACAGGGGCGTACAATGAGCAGTTCTTC.

The chain couples TRBV3-1 (or the pseudogene TRBV3-2) to TRBJ1-1, with D possibly TRBD1 on 5 matching bases. Germline values: CDR1 LGHDT, CDR2 YNNKEL (reference sequence). With 1 base removed from V and 8 bases from J, the gap between germline ends came to 11 bases. The CDR3 covers 13 residues. CDR3 amino acids: CASSQVWAGEAFF. The DNA of the CDR3 is TGTGCCAGCAGCCAAGTCTGGGCAGGGGAAGCTTTCTTT.

This clone was detected only once. The chain uses TRBV28 and TRBJ2-7; TRBD2 matches 7 bases. Germline CDR1 reads MDHEN; CDR2 reads SYDVKM. This CDR3 is 16 amino acids long. Trimming took 4 bases from V and 4 from J; bases not matched to a gene: 13. The CDR3 sequence: CASSSPISGPSYEQYF. The CDR3 DNA reads TGTGCCAGCAGTTCCCCGATTAGCGGGCCCTCTTACGAGCAGTACTTC.

The chain carries TRBV5-4 and TRBJ2-1, with unresolved D. The CDR3 has 15 residues. Germline CDR1 reads SGHNT; CDR2 reads YYREEE (reference sequence). The V end lost 3 bases, the J end lost 4 bases, and 14 bases lay between the germline ends. Here the CDR3 DNA reads TGTGCCAGCAGCTCGAACGTCCCTAAATACAATGAGCAGTTCTTC. Its protein product is CASSSNVPKYNEQFF.